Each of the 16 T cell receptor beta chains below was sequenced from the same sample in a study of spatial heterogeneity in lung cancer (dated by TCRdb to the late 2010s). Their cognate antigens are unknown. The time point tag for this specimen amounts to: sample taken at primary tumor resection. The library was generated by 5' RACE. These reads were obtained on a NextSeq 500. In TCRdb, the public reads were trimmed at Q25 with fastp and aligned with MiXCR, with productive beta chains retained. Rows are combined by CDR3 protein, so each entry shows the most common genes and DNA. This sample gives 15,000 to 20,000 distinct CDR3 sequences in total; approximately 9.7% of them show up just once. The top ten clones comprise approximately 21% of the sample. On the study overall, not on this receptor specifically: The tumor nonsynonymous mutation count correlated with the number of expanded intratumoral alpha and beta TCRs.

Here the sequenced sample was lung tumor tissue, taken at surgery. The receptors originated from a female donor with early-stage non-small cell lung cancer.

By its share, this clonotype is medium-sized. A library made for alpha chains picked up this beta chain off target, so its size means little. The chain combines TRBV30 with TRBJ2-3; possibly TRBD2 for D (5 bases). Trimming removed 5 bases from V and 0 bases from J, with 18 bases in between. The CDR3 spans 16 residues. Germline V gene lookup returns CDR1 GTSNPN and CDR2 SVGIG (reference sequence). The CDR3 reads CAWGRSSRKSTDTQYF. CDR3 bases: TGTGCCTGGGGACGATCTAGCAGAAAAAGCACAGATACGCAGTATTTT.

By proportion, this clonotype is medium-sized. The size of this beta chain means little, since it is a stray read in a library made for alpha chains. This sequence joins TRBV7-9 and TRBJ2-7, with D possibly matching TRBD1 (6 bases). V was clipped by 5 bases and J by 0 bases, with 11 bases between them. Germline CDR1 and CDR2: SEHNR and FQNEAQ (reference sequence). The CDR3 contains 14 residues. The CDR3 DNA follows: TGTGCCAGCAGCAGGGACACCCGCTCCTACGAGCAGTACTTC. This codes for CASSRDTRSYEQYF. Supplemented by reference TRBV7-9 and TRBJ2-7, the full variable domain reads DTGVSQNPRHKITKRGQNVTFRCDPISEHNRLYWYRQTLGQGPEFLTYFQNEAQLEKSRLLSDRFSAERPKGSFSTLEIQRTEQGDSAMYLCASSRDTRSYEQYFGPGTRLTVT.

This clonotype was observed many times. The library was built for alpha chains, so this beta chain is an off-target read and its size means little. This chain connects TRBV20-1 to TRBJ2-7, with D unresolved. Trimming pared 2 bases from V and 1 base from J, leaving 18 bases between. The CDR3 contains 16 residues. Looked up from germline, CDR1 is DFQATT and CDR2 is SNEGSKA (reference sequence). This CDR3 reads CSARSGLGTNSYEQYF. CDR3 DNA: TGCAGTGCTAGAAGTGGGCTTGGTACAAATTCCTACGAGCAGTACTTC.

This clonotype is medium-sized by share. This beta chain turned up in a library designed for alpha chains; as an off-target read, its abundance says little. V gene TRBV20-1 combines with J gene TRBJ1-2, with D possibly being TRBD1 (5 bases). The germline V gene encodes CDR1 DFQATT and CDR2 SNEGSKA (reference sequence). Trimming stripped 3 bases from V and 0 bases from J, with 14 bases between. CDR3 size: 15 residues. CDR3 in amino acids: CSARYWGRTNYGYTF. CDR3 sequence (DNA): TGCAGTGCTAGGTATTGGGGCAGGACTAACTATGGCTACACCTTC.

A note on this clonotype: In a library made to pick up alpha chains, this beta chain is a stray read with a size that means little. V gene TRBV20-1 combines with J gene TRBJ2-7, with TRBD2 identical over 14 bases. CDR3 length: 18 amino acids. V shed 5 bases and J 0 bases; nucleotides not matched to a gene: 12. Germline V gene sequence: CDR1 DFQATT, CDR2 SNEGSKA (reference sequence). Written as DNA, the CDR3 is TGCAGTGCTCGAACGGGGACTAGCGGGGGCCTGAGCTCCTACGAGCAGTACTTC. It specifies CSARTGTSGGLSSYEQYF.

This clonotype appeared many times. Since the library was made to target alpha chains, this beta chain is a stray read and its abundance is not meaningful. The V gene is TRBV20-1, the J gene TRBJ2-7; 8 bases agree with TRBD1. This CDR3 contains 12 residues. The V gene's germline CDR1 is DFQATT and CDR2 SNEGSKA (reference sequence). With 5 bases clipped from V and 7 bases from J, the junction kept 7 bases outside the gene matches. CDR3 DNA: TGCAGTGCTTCGGACAGGGTAAGGGAGCAGTACTTC. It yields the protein CSASDRVREQYF.

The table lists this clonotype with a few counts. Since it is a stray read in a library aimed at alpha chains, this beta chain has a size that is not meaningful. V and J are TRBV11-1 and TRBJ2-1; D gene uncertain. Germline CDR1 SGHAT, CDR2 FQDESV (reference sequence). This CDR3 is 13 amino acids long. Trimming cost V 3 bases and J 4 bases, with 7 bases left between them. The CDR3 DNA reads TGTGCCAGCAGCTTGGGCAGTTACAATGAGCAGTTCTTC. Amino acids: CASSLGSYNEQFF.

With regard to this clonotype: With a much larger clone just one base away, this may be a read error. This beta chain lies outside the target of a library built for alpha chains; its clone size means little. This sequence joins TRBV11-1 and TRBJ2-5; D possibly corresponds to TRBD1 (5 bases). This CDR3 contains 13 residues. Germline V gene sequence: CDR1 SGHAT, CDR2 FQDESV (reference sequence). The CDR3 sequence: CVSSLEGEETQYF. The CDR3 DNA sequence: TGTGTCAGCAGCTTAGAAGGGGAAGAGACCCAGTACTTC.

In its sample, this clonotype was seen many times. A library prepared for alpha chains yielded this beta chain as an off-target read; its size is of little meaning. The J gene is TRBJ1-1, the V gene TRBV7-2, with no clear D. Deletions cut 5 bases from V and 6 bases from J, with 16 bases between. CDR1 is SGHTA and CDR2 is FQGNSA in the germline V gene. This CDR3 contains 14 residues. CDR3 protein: CASSLMRLGSEAFF. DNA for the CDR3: TGTGCCAGCAGCCTAATGCGGTTGGGGTCTGAAGCTTTCTTT. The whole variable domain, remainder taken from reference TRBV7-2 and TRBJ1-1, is GAGVSQSPSNKVTEKGKDVELRCDPISGHTALYWYRQSLGQGLEFLIYFQGNSAPDKSGLPSDRFSAERTGGSVSTLTIQRTQQEDSAVYLCASSLMRLGSEAFFGQGTRLTVV.

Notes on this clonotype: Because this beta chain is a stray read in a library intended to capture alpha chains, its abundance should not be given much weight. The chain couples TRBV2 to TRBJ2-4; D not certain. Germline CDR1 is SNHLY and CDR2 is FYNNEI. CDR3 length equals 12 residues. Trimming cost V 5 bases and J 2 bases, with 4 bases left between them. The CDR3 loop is CASSLTKNIQYF. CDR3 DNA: TGTGCCAGCAGTTTGACCAAAAACATTCAGTACTTC.

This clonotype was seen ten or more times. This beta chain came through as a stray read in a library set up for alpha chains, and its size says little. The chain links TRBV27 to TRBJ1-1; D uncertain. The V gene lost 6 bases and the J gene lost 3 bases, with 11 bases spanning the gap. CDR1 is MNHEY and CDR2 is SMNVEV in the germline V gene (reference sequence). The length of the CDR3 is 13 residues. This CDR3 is CASSHVWDTEAFF. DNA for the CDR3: TGTGCCAGCAGCCACGTATGGGACACTGAAGCTTTCTTT.

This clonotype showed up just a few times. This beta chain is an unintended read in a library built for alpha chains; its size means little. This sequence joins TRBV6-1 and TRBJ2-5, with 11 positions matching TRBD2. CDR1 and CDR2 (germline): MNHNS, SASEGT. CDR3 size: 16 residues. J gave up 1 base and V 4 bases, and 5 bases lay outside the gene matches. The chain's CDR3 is CASSVLTSGGQETQYF. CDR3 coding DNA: TGTGCCAGCAGTGTCTTAACTAGCGGGGGCCAAGAGACCCAGTACTTC.

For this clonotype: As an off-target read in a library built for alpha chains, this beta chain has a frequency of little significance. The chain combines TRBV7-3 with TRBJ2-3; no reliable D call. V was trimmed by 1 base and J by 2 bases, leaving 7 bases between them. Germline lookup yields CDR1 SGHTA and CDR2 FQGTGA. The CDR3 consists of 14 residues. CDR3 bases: TGTGCCAGCAGCTTAATTGCGGCCACAGATACGCAGTATTTT. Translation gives CASSLIAATDTQYF.

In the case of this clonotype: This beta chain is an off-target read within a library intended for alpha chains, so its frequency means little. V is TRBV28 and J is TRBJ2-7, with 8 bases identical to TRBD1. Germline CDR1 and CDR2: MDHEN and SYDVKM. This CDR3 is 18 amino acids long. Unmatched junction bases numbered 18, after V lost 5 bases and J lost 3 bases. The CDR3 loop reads CASSVSRGLGSLNYEQYF. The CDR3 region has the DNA TGTGCCAGCAGTGTTTCCAGGGGGCTAGGCTCGTTGAACTACGAGCAGTACTTC.

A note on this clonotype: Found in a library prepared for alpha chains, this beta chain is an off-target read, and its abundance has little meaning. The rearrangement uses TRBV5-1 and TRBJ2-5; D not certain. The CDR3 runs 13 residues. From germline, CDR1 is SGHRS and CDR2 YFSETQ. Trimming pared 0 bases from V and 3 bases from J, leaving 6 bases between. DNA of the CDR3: TGCGCCAGCAGCTTGGACATCGAAGAGACCCAGTACTTC. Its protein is CASSLDIEETQYF.

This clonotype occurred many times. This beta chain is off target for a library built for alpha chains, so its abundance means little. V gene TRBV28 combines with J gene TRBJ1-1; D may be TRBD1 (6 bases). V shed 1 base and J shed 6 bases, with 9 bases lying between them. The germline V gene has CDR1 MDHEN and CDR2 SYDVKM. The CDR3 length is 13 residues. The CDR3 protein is CASSLYRAAEAFF. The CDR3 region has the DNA TGTGCCAGCAGTTTATACAGGGCCGCTGAAGCTTTCTTT.